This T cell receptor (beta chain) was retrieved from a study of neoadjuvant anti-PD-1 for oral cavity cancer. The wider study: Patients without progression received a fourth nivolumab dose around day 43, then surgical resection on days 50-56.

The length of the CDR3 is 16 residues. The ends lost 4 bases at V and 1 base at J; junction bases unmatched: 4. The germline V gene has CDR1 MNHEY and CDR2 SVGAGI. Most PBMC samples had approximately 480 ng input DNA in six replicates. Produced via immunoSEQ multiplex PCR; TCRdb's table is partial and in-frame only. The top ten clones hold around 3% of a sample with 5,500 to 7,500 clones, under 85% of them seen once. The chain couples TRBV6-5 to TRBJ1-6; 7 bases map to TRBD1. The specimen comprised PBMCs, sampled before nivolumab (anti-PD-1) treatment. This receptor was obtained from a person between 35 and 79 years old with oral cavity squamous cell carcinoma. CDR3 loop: CASSFRQGSYNSPLHF. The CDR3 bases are TGTGCCAGCAGTTTCCGACAGGGTTCCTATAATTCACCCCTCCACTTT.